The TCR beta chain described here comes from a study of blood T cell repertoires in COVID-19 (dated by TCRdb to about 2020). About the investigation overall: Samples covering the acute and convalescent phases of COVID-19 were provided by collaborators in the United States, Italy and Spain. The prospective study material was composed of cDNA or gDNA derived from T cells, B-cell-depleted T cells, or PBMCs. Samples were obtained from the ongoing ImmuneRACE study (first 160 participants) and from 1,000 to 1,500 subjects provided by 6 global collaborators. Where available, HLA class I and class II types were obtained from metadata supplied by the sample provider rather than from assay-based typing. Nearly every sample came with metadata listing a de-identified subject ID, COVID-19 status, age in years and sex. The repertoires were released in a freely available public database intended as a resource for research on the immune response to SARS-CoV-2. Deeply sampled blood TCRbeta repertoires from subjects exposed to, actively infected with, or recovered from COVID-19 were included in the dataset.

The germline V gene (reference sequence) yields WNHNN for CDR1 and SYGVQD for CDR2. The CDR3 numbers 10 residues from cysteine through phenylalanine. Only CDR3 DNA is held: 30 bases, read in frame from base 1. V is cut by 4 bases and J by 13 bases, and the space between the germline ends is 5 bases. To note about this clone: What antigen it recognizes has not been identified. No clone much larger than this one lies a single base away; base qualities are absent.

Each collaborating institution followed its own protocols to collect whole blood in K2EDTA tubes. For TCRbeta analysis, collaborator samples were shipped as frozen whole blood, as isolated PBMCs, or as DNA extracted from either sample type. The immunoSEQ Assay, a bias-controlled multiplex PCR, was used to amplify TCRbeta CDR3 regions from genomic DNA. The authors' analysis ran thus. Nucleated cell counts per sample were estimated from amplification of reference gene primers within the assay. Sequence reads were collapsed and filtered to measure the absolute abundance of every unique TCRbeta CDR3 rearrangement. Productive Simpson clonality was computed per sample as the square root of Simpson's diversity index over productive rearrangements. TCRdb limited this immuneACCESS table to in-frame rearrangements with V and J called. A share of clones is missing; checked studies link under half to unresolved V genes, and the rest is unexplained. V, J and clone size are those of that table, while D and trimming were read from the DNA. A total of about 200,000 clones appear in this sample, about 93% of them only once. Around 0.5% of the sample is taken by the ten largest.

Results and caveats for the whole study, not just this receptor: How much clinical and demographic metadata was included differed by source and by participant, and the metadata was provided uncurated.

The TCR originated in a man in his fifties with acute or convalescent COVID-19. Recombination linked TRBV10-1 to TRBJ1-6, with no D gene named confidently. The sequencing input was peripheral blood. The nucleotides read TGCGCCAGCAGTGCCCCGCCCCTCCACTTT. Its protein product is CASSAPPLHF.